The source of this TCR beta chain is a study of T-cell memory formation after mild COVID-19. Notes on the study in general: Nothing confirmed that second-wave clones peaking on day 37 were specific for SARS-CoV-2.

The CDR3 length is 14 residues. CDR1 is SGDLS, CDR2 YYNGEE, per germline. Unmatched junction bases numbered 4, after V lost 3 bases and J lost 2 bases. TCRdb called the 5' RACE reads again in MiXCR, with one record for every CDR3 protein. The data contain roughly 170,000 distinct CDR3 sequences, about 20% of them singletons. Points on this clonotype: Its antigen is unidentified.

Sample: PBMCs or a T cell subset sorted from them (not recorded which). V is TRBV9 and J is TRBJ2-7; 8 bases agree with TRBD1. The sequence was obtained from an adult woman who had mild COVID-19 (a few samples of this study predate the infection). Cell type and time point are not known. CDR3 region: CASSETGVAYEQYF. For the CDR3, the DNA is TGTGCCAGCAGCGAGACAGGGGTAGCCTACGAGCAGTACTTC.